This TCR beta chain was obtained from a study of blood T cell repertoires in COVID-19. Study-level background: Sources were T cells, B-cell-depleted T cells, or PBMCs; the material itself was cDNA or gDNA.

The CDR3 consists of 20 residues. J lost 4 bases, V lost 0 bases, and 15 bases had no gene match. Authors' analysis steps: The assay estimated nucleated cells by amplifying reference gene primers. The repertoire was sequenced with immunoSEQ multiplex PCR; TCRdb's copy has only in-frame clones and lacks some. D and trimming were read from the DNA, whereas the V and J calls and clone size are those reported in that table. The table shows tens of thousands of clones, with roughly 80% occurring only once. The sequencing input was peripheral blood. The chain carries TRBV23-1 and TRBJ1-6; 7 bases map to TRBD1. TRBV23-1 is reported as an ORF; its role is uncertain. The TCR was taken from a man of 80 years or more with active or convalescent COVID-19. The CDR3, as DNA: TGCGCCAGCAGTCAATCGAGAGACAGGGACTTCCAACCTTATAATTCACCCCTCCACTTT. This gives the protein CASSQSRDRDFQPYNSPLHF.